This T cell receptor (beta chain) was sequenced in a study of blood T cell repertoires in COVID-19. Study summary: The origin of the acute and convalescent COVID-19 samples was the United States, Italy and Spain. PBMCs, B-cell-depleted T cells, or T cells provided the cDNA or gDNA that made up the material.

V lost 0 bases to trimming and J lost 6 bases, with 11 bases between them. Germline assignment: CDR1 LNHDA and CDR2 SQIVND (reference sequence). This CDR3 has 14 amino acids. Each participant's cohort was designated according to participant-reported clinical history. Assay used: immunoSEQ multiplex PCR; TCRdb lists only in-frame clones, some missing. The table includes some 420,000 clones, 75% to 90% detected once. This receptor was obtained from a young man who had recovered from COVID-19. Material: PBMCs or T cells enriched from blood (not recorded which). The chain has TRBV19 and TRBJ1-1; no clear D. The CDR3 region has the DNA TGTGCCAGTAGTATAGATGGCGGGCGAGCTGAAGCTTTCTTT. Its translation: CASSIDGGRAEAFF.